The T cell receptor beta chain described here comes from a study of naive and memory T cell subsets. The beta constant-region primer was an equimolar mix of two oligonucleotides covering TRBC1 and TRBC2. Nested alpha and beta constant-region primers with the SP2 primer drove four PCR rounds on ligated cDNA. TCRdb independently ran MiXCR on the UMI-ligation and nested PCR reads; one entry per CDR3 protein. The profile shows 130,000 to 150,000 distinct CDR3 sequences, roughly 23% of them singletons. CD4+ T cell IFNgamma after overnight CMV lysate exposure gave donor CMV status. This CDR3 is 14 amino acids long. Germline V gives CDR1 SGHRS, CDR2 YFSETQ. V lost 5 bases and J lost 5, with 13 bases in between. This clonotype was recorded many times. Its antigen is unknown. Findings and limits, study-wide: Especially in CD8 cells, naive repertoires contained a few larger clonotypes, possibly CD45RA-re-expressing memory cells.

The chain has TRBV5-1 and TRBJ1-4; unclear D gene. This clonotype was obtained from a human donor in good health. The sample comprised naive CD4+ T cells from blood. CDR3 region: CASRRPWENEKLFF. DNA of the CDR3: TGCGCCAGCAGACGACCATGGGAGAATGAAAAACTGTTTTTT.